This T cell receptor beta chain is drawn from a study of shared clonotypes between healthy human individuals. Study as a whole: The plates for each donor numbered three CD4 naive, three CD4 memory, two CD8 naive and one CD8 memory.

V was pared by 3 bases and J by 6 bases, with 3 bases between. The germline V gene encodes CDR1 SGHVS and CDR2 FQNEAQ. CDR3 size: 12 residues. Produced via immunoSEQ multiplex PCR; TCRdb's table is partial and in-frame only. The table includes some 2,500,000 clones, over 85% detected once. In the case of this clone: Its antigen is currently unknown.

The study, taken as a whole, reports: Relative to clonotypes present in all four donors, those not shared had lower generation probabilities.

The receptor's source is a man between 18 and 29 years old in good health. Some clones in this sample may be carry-over from other donors' samples. The rearrangement joins TRBV7-8 to TRBJ2-6, with D unclear. The sequenced sample was naive CD4+ T cells from PBMCs. Documented subset: CD45RA+ positively selected. The CDR3 sequence: CASSLAANVLTF. Written as DNA, the CDR3 is TGTGCCAGCAGCTTGGCGGCCAACGTCCTGACTTTC.